The 27 T cell receptor beta chains listed next were all sequenced from one sample in a study of response to subunit inactivated influenza vaccine. TCRdb ran MiXCR on the RT-PCR reads and lists one entry per CDR3 protein. The data hold about 170,000 distinct CDR3 sequences, with more than 10% observed a single time. The same data also contributed to another study, on T cells expressing NK-cell markers. That publication notes: Libraries used 5'RACE template switching adding universal primer site and UMIs.

This specimen consisted of CD8+ T cells sorted from PBMCs, obtained approximately 12 days after vaccination. The source of these receptors is a man in his fifties or sixties who received an inactivated influenza vaccine.

This clonotype was seen repeatedly, ten times or more. V usage is TRBV20-1 and J usage is TRBJ2-1, with 7 positions matching TRBD2. Germline assignment: CDR1 DFQATT and CDR2 SNEGSKA (reference sequence). V dropped 0 bases and J dropped 6; count of bases not matched to a gene: 8. The CDR3 spans 15 residues. The CDR3 DNA is TGCAGTGCTAGAGATCTGTGGGAGGGTGGCAATGAGCAGTTCTTC. Protein: CSARDLWEGGNEQFF.

The CDR3 DNA follows: TGTGCCTGGAGCGAGGGGCTGACGAGCTCCTACGAGCAGTACTTC. The encoded protein is CAWSEGLTSSYEQYF. This sequence joins TRBV30 and TRBJ2-7; D is perhaps TRBD1 or TRBD2 (5 bases each). Per the germline V gene, CDR1 is GTSNPN and CDR2 is SVGIG (reference sequence). The germline V and J ends were trimmed by 3 bases and 0 bases, with 15 bases remaining between them. The CDR3 is 15 residues long. Drawing the rest from reference TRBV30 and TRBJ2-7, the complete variable domain is SQTIHQWPATLVQPVGSPLSLECTVEGTSNPNLYWYRQAAGRGLQLLFYSVGIGQISSEVPQNLSASRPQDRQFILSSKKLLLSDSGFYLCAWSEGLTSSYEQYFGPGTRLTVT.

The rearrangement joins TRBV20-1 to TRBJ2-1, with 9 bases that match TRBD2. Trimming at V came to 8 bases and at J to 0 bases, leaving 8 bases not matched to a gene. CDR3 length equals 15 residues. CDR1 and CDR2 from the germline V gene are DFQATT and SNEGSKA (reference sequence). This CDR3 is CSSTLAGSSYNEQFF. The DNA of the CDR3 is TGCAGTTCCACACTAGCGGGTAGCTCCTACAATGAGCAGTTCTTC.

The sample holds a few counts of this clonotype. The gene calls are TRBV20-1 and TRBJ1-5; D unclear. This CDR3 is 18 amino acids long. V dropped 0 bases and J dropped 0 bases, with 18 bases sitting between them. Germline V lookup: CDR1 DFQATT, CDR2 SNEGSKA (reference sequence). The CDR3 nucleotides are TGCAGTGCTAGAGACAGCCGTCCTACCCTTTATAGCAATCAGCCCCAGCATTTT. Translation gives CSARDSRPTLYSNQPQHF.

This clonotype was seen many times. This chain links TRBV6-2 or TRBV6-3 with TRBJ1-1; D not resolved. The CDR3 is 11 residues long. Trimming removed 2 bases at V and 7 bases at J, with 5 bases between. CDR1 MNHEY and CDR2 SVGEGT come from the germline V gene. Written as DNA, the CDR3 is TGTGCCAGCAGTTACGGTAGTGAAGCTTTCTTT. This gives the protein CASSYGSEAFF.

This clonotype was seen only a few times. The V gene is TRBV2, the J gene TRBJ2-1; a possible D gene is TRBD2 (6 bases). The ends were cut back, 0 bases at V and 2 bases at J, with 11 bases in the middle. Germline V CDR1 and CDR2: SNHLY, FYNNEI. The CDR3 has 16 residues. This chain's CDR3 is CASSEAGGDPYNEQFF. The CDR3, as DNA: TGTGCCAGCAGTGAAGCGGGGGGAGATCCCTACAATGAGCAGTTCTTC.

The chain is built from TRBV19 and TRBJ2-7; D is possibly TRBD1 (5 bases). Germline CDR1 reads LNHDA; CDR2 reads SQIVND (reference sequence). CDR3 length: 13 residues. V lost 3 bases to trimming and J lost 6 bases, with 12 bases between them. In DNA form, the CDR3 reads TGTGCCAGTAGTATTCAGGGATCGGCCGAGCAGTACTTC. Protein sequence: CASSIQGSAEQYF. The whole variable domain, remainder taken from reference TRBV19 and TRBJ2-7, is DGGITQSPKYLFRKEGQNVTLSCEQNLNHDAMYWYRQDPGQGLRLIYYSQIVNDFQKGDIAEGYSVSREKKESFPLTVTSAQKNPTAFYLCASSIQGSAEQYFGPGTRLTVT.

The gene calls are TRBV6-5 and TRBJ1-2, with D possibly TRBD1 on 5 matching bases. The CDR3 is 15 amino acids. The V gene's germline CDR1 is MNHEY and CDR2 SVGAGI. With 2 bases removed from V and 5 bases from J, the gap between germline ends came to 15 bases. CDR3 amino acids: CASSYEVGQPYGYTF. In DNA form, the CDR3 reads TGTGCCAGCAGTTACGAGGTGGGGCAACCTTATGGCTACACCTTC.

V usage is TRBV28 and J usage is TRBJ2-7; TRBD1 agrees at 9 bases. With V trimmed by 10 bases and J by 3 bases, 13 bases remained unmatched. This CDR3 comprises 15 residues. In germline, CDR1 is MDHEN, CDR2 SYDVKM. Written as DNA, the CDR3 is TGTGCCACATCTCCCCCCGGGACAGGGTTCTACGAGCAGTACTTC. Encoded protein: CATSPPGTGFYEQYF.

The V gene is TRBV7-9, the J gene TRBJ1-5; TRBD1 matches 9 bases. Germline loops: CDR1 SEHNR, CDR2 FQNEAQ (reference sequence). This CDR3 is built from 16 residues. V shed 5 bases, J shed 1 base, and the junction held 6 bases outside the gene matches. As DNA, the CDR3 is TGTGCCAGCAGCAACCGGGACAGGGAAAGCAATCAGCCCCAGCATTTT. Its protein is CASSNRDRESNQPQHF.

The V and J genes are TRBV7-6 and TRBJ1-1, with a weak D call TRBD1 (5 bases). Germline values: CDR1 SGHVS, CDR2 FNYEAQ. The CDR3 length is 14 residues. Trimming cost V 5 bases and J 3 bases, with 13 bases left between them. The CDR3 DNA follows: TGTGCCAGCAGCCCCGGGGCAGGATACACTGAAGCTTTCTTT. As protein: CASSPGAGYTEAFF.

The V gene is TRBV27, the J gene TRBJ2-1, with 11 bases aligning to TRBD2. The V and J ends lost 0 bases and 9 bases, in that order; junction bases with no gene match: 4. Germline CDR1 MNHEY, CDR2 SMNVEV (reference sequence). CDR3 length: 15 residues. The CDR3 sequence is CASSLSMGLAVEQFF. CDR3 coding DNA: TGTGCCAGCAGTTTATCTATGGGACTAGCGGTTGAGCAGTTCTTC.

The chain combines TRBV4-1 with TRBJ2-1; D might be TRBD2 (6 bases). Germline lookup yields CDR1 MGHRA and CDR2 YSYEKL. Between the trimmed V and J ends, which lost 3 bases and 8 bases, there was a span of 11 bases. The CDR3 runs to 13 residues. The CDR3 DNA follows: TGCGCCAGCAGCCACTCGGGGGTGGATGAGCAGTTCTTC. It specifies CASSHSGVDEQFF.

V is TRBV27 and J is TRBJ2-2; 15 nucleotides agree with TRBD2. The germline CDR1 and CDR2 sequences are MNHEY and SMNVEV (reference sequence). V lost 6 bases, J lost 2 bases, and 7 bases stayed unmatched. There are 18 residues in the CDR3. CDR3 sequence (DNA): TGTGCCAGCAGCTGGACTAGCGGGAGGGCCTCAAACACCGGGGAGCTGTTTTTT. Its translation is CASSWTSGRASNTGELFF.

This clonotype has at least ten counts. A read error may account for a junction end that differs from germline. V gene TRBV5-6 combines with J gene TRBJ2-3, with TRBD2 as a possible D gene (5 bases). CDR3 length: 14 amino acids. Per germline, CDR1 SGHDT and CDR2 YYEEEE. The CDR3 loop is CASSADWTRSRGVF. The CDR3 coding sequence is TGTGCCAGCAGCGCGGACTGGACCCGATCTCGTGGTGTTTTT.

This clonotype was counted only a few times. This chain joins TRBV4-3 and TRBJ1-1; D gene ambiguous. Per germline, CDR1 LGHNA and CDR2 YSLEER. This CDR3 comprises 13 residues. V was pared by 1 base and J by 4 bases, with 7 bases between. The CDR3 spells CASSQAPSTEAFF. CDR3 DNA sequence: TGCGCCAGCAGCCAAGCCCCCAGCACTGAAGCTTTCTTT.

This sequence joins TRBV27 and TRBJ2-1; 12 bases agree with TRBD2. The germline V gene encodes CDR1 MNHEY and CDR2 SMNVEV (reference sequence). The V and J ends lost 5 bases and 5 bases, in that order; junction bases with no gene match: 4. The CDR3 totals 15 residues. CDR3 bases: TGTGCCAGCAGTCTTTGGACTAGCGGGAACAATGAGCAGTTCTTC. It yields the protein CASSLWTSGNNEQFF.

The genes are TRBV27 and TRBJ2-3; 13 nucleotides align to TRBD2. From germline, CDR1 is MNHEY and CDR2 SMNVEV (reference sequence). J gave up 4 bases and V 7 bases, and 5 bases lay outside the gene matches. The length of the CDR3 is 15 residues. Here the CDR3 reads CASKLGLAGSDTQYF. In DNA, the CDR3 is TGTGCCAGCAAGCTGGGACTAGCGGGATCAGATACGCAGTATTTT.

This clonotype has just a few counts. The rearrangement joins TRBV27 to TRBJ2-7; D perhaps matches TRBD2 (6 bases). Germline V gene lookup returns CDR1 MNHEY and CDR2 SMNVEV (reference sequence). The CDR3 length is 16 residues. V was clipped by 3 bases and J by 0 bases, with 15 bases between them. CDR3 DNA: TGTGCCAGCAGTTTGACCGGGACTTTTATCTCCTACGAGCAGTACTTC. Its translation: CASSLTGTFISYEQYF.

This chain's CDR3 is CASSIGAGTTYEQYF. CDR3 bases: TGTGCCAGTAGTATTGGGGCAGGGACAACCTACGAGCAGTACTTC. The chain uses TRBV19 and TRBJ2-7; a possible D gene is TRBD1 (6 bases). CDR3 length equals 15 residues. The V end lost 3 bases, the J end lost 2 bases, and 14 bases lay between the germline ends. CDR1 and CDR2 from the germline V gene are LNHDA and SQIVND (reference sequence).

Note on this clonotype: A read error is likely, as this CDR3 ends without the conserved phenylalanine or tryptophan. Here the CDR3 DNA reads TGTGCCAGCAGCTCCGGGACAGGGGGCGTCTACGAGCAGTACCTC. Its translation is CASSSGTGGVYEQYL. J is TRBJ2-7 and V is TRBV11-2, with 12 bases matching TRBD1. V dropped 4 bases and J dropped 3; count of bases not matched to a gene: 4. The length of the CDR3 is 15 residues. Germline assignment: CDR1 SGHAT and CDR2 FQNNGV.

This clonotype has ten or more counts. The chain is built from TRBV7-9 and TRBJ2-2, with D unclear. Germline V gene data show CDR1 as SEHNR and CDR2 as FQNEAQ (reference sequence). This CDR3 is 16 amino acids long. V lost 5 bases and J 3 bases, leaving 16 bases between the germline ends. For the CDR3, the DNA is TGTGCCAGCAGCCCCCATGGAGCCCCTTACACCGGGGAGCTGTTTTTT. Translating gives CASSPHGAPYTGELFF.

The gene calls are TRBV24-1 and TRBJ2-1; a possible D gene is TRBD2 (5 bases). This CDR3 contains 14 residues. V was cut by 5 bases and J by 4 bases, with 11 bases left in between. In germline, CDR1 is KGHDR, CDR2 SFDVKD. The CDR3, as DNA: TGTGCCACCAGTGCCCTACCGGGGTACAATGAGCAGTTCTTC. Translating gives CATSALPGYNEQFF.

This clonotype showed up just a few times. V usage is TRBV5-6 and J usage is TRBJ2-3, with 7 bases identical to TRBD1. After removal of 0 bases from V and 1 base from J, the junction contained 2 bases not matched to a gene. The V gene's germline CDR1 is SGHDT and CDR2 YYEEEE. The CDR3 sequence is 15 residues long. The CDR3 reads CASSLGGTGTDTQYF. The CDR3 region has the DNA TGTGCCAGCAGCTTGGGAGGGACAGGCACAGATACGCAGTATTTT.

The table lists this clonotype with a few counts. The rearrangement uses TRBV7-8 and TRBJ2-3, with D hard to call. V was pared by 1 base and J by 1 base, with 12 bases between. The CDR3 spans 16 residues. Germline V lookup: CDR1 SGHVS, CDR2 FQNEAQ. The CDR3 region has the DNA TGTGCCAGCAGCTTAGGGGTAGGCCCACGCACAGATACGCAGTATTTT. Amino acid sequence: CASSLGVGPRTDTQYF.

The V call is TRBV12-3 or TRBV12-4, the J call TRBJ2-7; 9 nucleotides align to TRBD1. The V gene end was trimmed by 1 base and the J gene end by 3 bases; junction bases not matched to a gene: 7. The CDR3 is 16 amino acids. The CDR3 nucleotides read TGTGCCAGCAGTTTAGGATCGAGACAGGGGGGCTACGAGCAGTACTTC. Its translation is CASSLGSRQGGYEQYF.

The gene calls are TRBV12-3 or TRBV12-4 and TRBJ2-1; D gene unclear. The length of the CDR3 is 15 residues. Trimming removed 6 bases at V and 4 bases at J, with 16 bases between. Here the CDR3 DNA reads TGTGCCAGCAGCCCGACCTGGCTAGGGTACAATGAGCAGTTCTTC. It encodes CASSPTWLGYNEQFF.